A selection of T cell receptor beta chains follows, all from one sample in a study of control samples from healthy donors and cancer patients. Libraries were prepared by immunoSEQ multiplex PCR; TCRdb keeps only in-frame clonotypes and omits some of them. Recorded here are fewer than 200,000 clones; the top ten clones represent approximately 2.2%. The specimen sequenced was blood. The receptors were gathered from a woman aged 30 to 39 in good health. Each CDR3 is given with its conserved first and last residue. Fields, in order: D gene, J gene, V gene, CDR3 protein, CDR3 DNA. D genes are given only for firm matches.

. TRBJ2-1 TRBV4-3 CASSQDRLGNEQFF TGCGCCAGCAGCCAAGACAGGCTGGGAAATGAGCAGTTCTTC
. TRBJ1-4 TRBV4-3 CASSQETGRGLMGEKLFF TGCGCCAGCAGCCAGGAAACAGGAAGAGGGTTAATGGGTGAAAAACTGTTTTTT
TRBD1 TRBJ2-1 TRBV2 CASTLTGIGDEQFF TGTGCCAGCACGTTGACAGGGATCGGTGATGAGCAGTTCTTC
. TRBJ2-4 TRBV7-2 CASSLARDGPYIQYF TGTGCCAGCAGCTTAGCTCGGGACGGCCCGTACATTCAGTACTTC
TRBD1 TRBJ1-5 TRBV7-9 CASSGDSSNQPQHF TGTGCCAGCAGCGGGGACAGCTCCAATCAGCCCCAGCATTTT
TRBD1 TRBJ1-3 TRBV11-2 CASSTRQGSGNTIYF TGTGCCAGCAGCACCCGACAGGGGTCTGGAAACACCATATATTTT
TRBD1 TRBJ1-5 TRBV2 CASRAGGLNQPQHF TGTGCCAGCAGAGCAGGGGGCCTAAATCAGCCCCAGCATTTT
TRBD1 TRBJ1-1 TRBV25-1 CASSEPRAGGSTEAFF TGTGCCAGCAGTGAACCTAGGGCAGGGGGGAGCACTGAAGCTTTCTTT
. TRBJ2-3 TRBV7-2 CASSFFRDTQYF TGTGCCAGCAGCTTCTTTAGGGATACGCAGTATTTT
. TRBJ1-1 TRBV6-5 CASSRVGQNTEAFF TGTGCCAGCAGCCGGGTGGGTCAGAACACTGAAGCTTTCTTT
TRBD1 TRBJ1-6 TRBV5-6 CANPADRASPLHF TGTGCCAACCCCGCGGACAGGGCTTCACCCCTCCACTTT
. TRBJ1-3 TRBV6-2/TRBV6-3 CASSYWAGNTIYF TGTGCCAGCAGTTACTGGGCGGGAAACACCATATATTTT
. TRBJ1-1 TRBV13 CASSSLGLSREAFF TGTGCCAGCAGCTCCCTCGGACTGAGTAGAGAAGCTTTCTTT
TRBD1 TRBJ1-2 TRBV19 CASSRGQGVSYTF TGTGCCAGTAGCCGCGGACAGGGTGTGAGCTACACCTTC
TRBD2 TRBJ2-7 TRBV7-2 CASSSTSGGPTYEQYF TGTGCCAGCAGCAGCACTAGCGGGGGGCCCACCTACGAGCAGTACTTC
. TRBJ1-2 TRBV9 CASSERRAAGYGYTF TGTGCCAGCAGCGAAAGACGGGCCGCGGGGTATGGCTACACCTTC
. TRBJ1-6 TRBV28 CASSLWGTVGSPLHF TGTGCCAGCAGTTTATGGGGTACAGTTGGGTCACCCCTCCACTTT
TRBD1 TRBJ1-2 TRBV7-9 CASSLDRGGSF TGTGCCAGCAGCTTGGACAGGGGCGGGTCCTTC
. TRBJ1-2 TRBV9 CASAPTGTYGYTF TGTGCCAGCGCCCCCACAGGGACCTATGGCTACACCTTC
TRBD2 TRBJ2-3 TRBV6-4 CASSDLAGGTTDTQYF TGTGCCAGCAGTGACCTAGCGGGGGGTACCACAGATACGCAGTATTTT
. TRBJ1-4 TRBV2 CASRSTGSGGEKLFF TGTGCCAGCAGATCCACAGGGTCGGGTGGAGAAAAACTGTTTTTT
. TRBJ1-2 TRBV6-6 CASSSDSNYGYTF TGTGCCAGCAGTTCGGACAGTAACTATGGCTACACCTTC
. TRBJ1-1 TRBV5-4 CASSPIQGGTEAFF TGTGCCAGCAGCCCAATCCAGGGTGGCACTGAAGCTTTCTTT
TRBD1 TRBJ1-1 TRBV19 CASRPGQGYSEAFF TGTGCCAGTAGGCCGGGACAGGGGTATTCTGAAGCTTTCTTT
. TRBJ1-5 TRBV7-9 CASSPDSNQPQHF TGTGCCAGCAGTCCCGACAGCAATCAGCCCCAGCATTTT
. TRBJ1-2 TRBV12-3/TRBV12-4 CASSLAPRYGYTF TGTGCCAGCAGTTTAGCGCCCCGCTATGGCTACACCTTC
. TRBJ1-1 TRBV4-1 CASSQPGFMNTEAFF TGCGCCAGCAGCCAACCCGGGTTTATGAACACTGAAGCTTTCTTT
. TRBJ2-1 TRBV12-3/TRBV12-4 CASVMGLANEQFF TGTGCCAGTGTGATGGGGCTAGCCAATGAGCAGTTCTTC
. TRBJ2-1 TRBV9 CASSPGNSYNEQFF TGTGCCAGCAGCCCGGGTAACTCCTACAATGAGCAGTTCTTC
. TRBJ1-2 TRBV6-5 CASRPSLGANYGYTF TGTGCCAGCAGGCCTAGTTTGGGGGCTAACTATGGCTACACCTTC
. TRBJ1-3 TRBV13 CASSRGGSRVSGNTIYF TGTGCCAGCAGCCGAGGGGGGTCGAGAGTGTCTGGAAACACCATATATTTT